One and the same sample provided the 22 T cell receptor beta chains below, sequenced in a study of blood T cell repertoires in COVID-19. The protocol was immunoSEQ multiplex PCR, while the TCRdb copy is restricted to in-frame clones and leaves out a portion. The sample gives approximately 240,000 clones, roughly nine tenths of which show up once; 3% to 3.5% is in the top ten. Sequenced material: PBMCs or T cells enriched from blood (not recorded which). These receptors all stem from a woman aged 50 to 60 in a cohort exposed to, infected with or recovered from COVID-19 (not recorded which).

The rearrangement links TRBV27 to TRBJ2-7; 9 bases agree with TRBD1. V lost 0 bases to trimming and J lost 4 bases; unmatched junction nucleotides: 1. The germline CDR1 and CDR2 sequences are MNHEY and SMNVEV (reference sequence). The CDR3 covers 14 residues. This chain's CDR3 is CASSLSDRGYEQYF. CDR3 coding DNA: TGTGCCAGCAGTTTATCGGACAGGGGTTACGAGCAGTACTTC.

V gene TRBV5-4 combines with J gene TRBJ2-7; D is perhaps TRBD1 (5 bases). The germline gives CDR1 SGHNT, CDR2 YYREEE (reference sequence). The CDR3 is made up of 15 amino acids. Trimming cost V 1 base and J 1 base, with 12 bases left between them. The CDR3 DNA reads TGTGCCAGCAGCTTGATAGGAGCAGGGTCCTACGAGCAGTACTTC. The encoded protein is CASSLIGAGSYEQYF.

CDR3 sequence: CASSPYDRDGTDTQYF. The CDR3 coding sequence is TGTGCCAGCAGTCCTTACGACAGGGATGGAACAGATACGCAGTATTTT. The chain couples TRBV27 to TRBJ2-3, with 7 bases identical to TRBD1. The trim removed 5 bases at V and 3 bases at J, leaving 11 bases unmatched. Germline V gives CDR1 MNHEY, CDR2 SMNVEV (reference sequence). This CDR3 comprises 16 residues.

The chain joins TRBV6-1 to TRBJ1-1, with D unclear. From germline, CDR1 is MNHNS and CDR2 SASEGT. CDR3 length: 13 amino acids. The V end was cut by 1 base, the J end by 3 bases, with 6 bases between. The CDR3 reads CASSEVTDTEAFF. CDR3 in DNA: TGTGCCAGCAGTGAAGTAACGGACACTGAAGCTTTCTTT.

The chain uses TRBV3-1 (or the pseudogene TRBV3-2) and TRBJ2-7; 13 bases match TRBD2. V lost 5 bases, J lost 4 bases, and 17 bases stayed unmatched. CDR3 length equals 19 residues. In germline, CDR1 is LGHDT, CDR2 YNNKEL (reference sequence). CDR3 sequence: CASSNGLAGERNGRYEQYF. Written as DNA, the CDR3 is TGTGCCAGCAGCAACGGACTAGCGGGGGAACGAAACGGACGTTACGAGCAGTACTTC.

The chain carries TRBV30 and TRBJ2-2; TRBD2 matches 10 bases. Germline-derived CDR1 and CDR2 are GTSNPN and SVGIG (reference sequence). The V segment lost 4 bases and the J segment 0 bases; nucleotides outside the gene matches: 8. The CDR3 covers 17 residues. In nucleotides, the CDR3 is TGTGCCTGGACAGGGCTAGCGGGGGCCTCGAACACCGGGGAGCTGTTTTTT. It specifies CAWTGLAGASNTGELFF.

For the CDR3, the DNA is TGTGCCAGCAGCTTAAAGCGGGGGGTAACAGATACGCAGTATTTT. Amino acids: CASSLKRGVTDTQYF. This chain uses TRBV7-9 with TRBJ2-3; 9 nucleotides line up with TRBD2. V gave up 2 bases and J gave up 3 bases; unmatched junction bases: 3. The CDR3 covers 15 residues. Germline V gene data show CDR1 as SEHNR and CDR2 as FQNEAQ (reference sequence). The whole variable domain, remainder taken from reference TRBV7-9 and TRBJ2-3, is DTGVSQNPRHKITKRGQNVTFRCDPISEHNRLYWYRQTLGQGPEFLTYFQNEAQLEKSRLLSDRFSAERPKGSFSTLEIQRTEQGDSAMYLCASSLKRGVTDTQYFGPGTRLTVL.

The chain employs TRBV9 and TRBJ1-3; TRBD1 matches 8 bases. Germline V lookup: CDR1 SGDLS, CDR2 YYNGEE. After removal of 0 bases from V and 2 bases from J, the junction contained 7 bases not matched to a gene. The CDR3 covers 17 residues. CDR3 residues: CASSVAKDRATGNTIYF. The DNA of the CDR3 is TGTGCCAGCAGCGTAGCTAAGGACAGGGCCACTGGAAACACCATATATTTT.

This chain uses TRBV28 with TRBJ1-4; D remains unclear. The CDR3 totals 13 residues. V was cut by 6 bases and J by 0 bases, with 5 bases left in between. CDR1 is MDHEN, CDR2 SYDVKM, per germline. In DNA, the CDR3 is TGTGCCAGCAGGAGAACAACTAATGAAAAACTGTTTTTT. Its translation is CASRRTTNEKLFF. Using reference TRBV28 and TRBJ1-4 for the parts outside the CDR3, the full variable domain is DVKVTQSSRYLVKRTGEKVFLECVQDMDHENMFWYRQDPGLGLRLIYFSYDVKMKEKGDIPEGYSVSREKKERFSLILESASTNQTSMYLCASRRTTNEKLFFGSGTQLSVL.

V gene TRBV4-3 combines with J gene TRBJ2-7; possibly TRBD1 for D (7 bases). Trimming shortened V by 3 bases and J by 3 bases, and 18 bases separated the two germline ends. CDR1 and CDR2 from the germline V gene are LGHNA and YSLEER. The CDR3 loop spans 16 amino acids. The CDR3 region is CASSHGGGRNFYEQYF. CDR3 nucleotides: TGCGCCAGCAGCCACGGAGGGGGCAGGAATTTCTACGAGCAGTACTTC.

DNA of the CDR3: TGCAGTGCTAGTACAACAGGGGCTTCCCCAGTCTATGGCTACACCTTC. It yields the protein CSASTTGASPVYGYTF. V and J are TRBV20-1 and TRBJ1-2, with TRBD1 matching over 7 bases. This CDR3 contains 16 residues. Germline V gives CDR1 DFQATT, CDR2 SNEGSKA (reference sequence). V shed 3 bases and J 4 bases; nucleotides not matched to a gene: 14.

The chain has TRBV6-5 and TRBJ1-6; 9 bases line up with TRBD1. The CDR3 runs 14 residues. Trimming took 6 bases from V and 10 from J; bases not matched to a gene: 7. Germline CDR1 reads MNHEY; CDR2 reads SVGAGI. The chain's CDR3 is CASRPGQGGSPLHF. The CDR3 nucleotides are TGTGCCAGCAGACCGGGACAGGGTGGCTCACCCCTCCACTTT.

The chain has TRBV7-3 and TRBJ1-1, with a weak D call TRBD1 (5 bases). The length of the CDR3 is 13 residues. Per germline, CDR1 SGHTA and CDR2 FQGTGA. Trimming pared 4 bases from V and 1 base from J, leaving 7 bases between. The DNA for the CDR3 is TGTGCCAGCAGCTGGACAAGGAACACTGAAGCTTTCTTT. Translation gives CASSWTRNTEAFF.

V is TRBV5-4 and J is TRBJ1-2; D not resolved. Germline CDR1 is SGHNT and CDR2 is YYREEE (reference sequence). The V gene lost 3 bases and the J gene lost 0 bases, with 9 bases spanning the gap. The CDR3 has 14 residues. CDR3 in DNA: TGTGCCAGCAGCTCACGGGGATCTAACTATGGCTACACCTTC. Its translation: CASSSRGSNYGYTF. Full variable domain (missing parts from reference TRBV5-4 and TRBJ1-2): ETGVTQSPTHLIKTRGQQVTLRCSSQSGHNTVSWYQQALGQGPQFIFQYYREEENGRGNFPPRFSGLQFPNYSSELNVNALELDDSALYLCASSSRGSNYGYTFGSGTRLTVV.

V is TRBV4-3 and J is TRBJ1-2, with a possible D match to TRBD1 (5 bases). V dropped 5 bases and J dropped 4 bases, with 14 bases sitting between them. Germline CDR1 is LGHNA and CDR2 is YSLEER. The CDR3 is 14 residues long. The CDR3 is CASSSGRGPYGYTF. CDR3 sequence (DNA): TGCGCCAGCAGCTCCGGGAGGGGCCCCTATGGCTACACCTTC.

The V gene is TRBV7-2, the J gene TRBJ1-2, with D possibly matching TRBD1 (6 bases). The CDR3 has 14 amino acids. Germline V CDR1 and CDR2: SGHTA, FQGNSA. V shed 4 bases and J shed 1 base, with 10 bases lying between them. CDR3 nucleotide sequence: TGTGCCAGCAGCTCGGGACACAATAACTATGGCTACACCTTC. This encodes CASSSGHNNYGYTF.

V usage is TRBV7-3 and J usage is TRBJ2-5; perhaps TRBD2 as D (7 bases). Germline CDR1 reads SGHTA; CDR2 reads FQGTGA. Trimming removed 5 bases at V and 5 bases at J, with 15 bases between. The CDR3 is 14 amino acids. CDR3: CASSIQGGGETQYF. For the CDR3, the DNA is TGTGCCAGCAGCATACAGGGAGGGGGTGAGACCCAGTACTTC. The variable domain in full, with the rest retrieved from reference TRBV7-3 and TRBJ2-5, is GAGVSQTPSNKVTEKGKYVELRCDPISGHTALYWYRQSLGQGPEFLIYFQGTGAADDSGLPNDRFFAVRPEGSVSTLKIQRTERGDSAVYLCASSIQGGGETQYFGPGTRLLVL.

CDR3 nucleotide sequence: TGTGCCAGCAGTGAAGGTTCTTGGGACAGGTACGAGCAGTACTTC. Protein: CASSEGSWDRYEQYF. This sequence joins TRBV6-1 and TRBJ2-7; 8 bases agree with TRBD1. Germline assignment: CDR1 MNHNS and CDR2 SASEGT. After removal of 1 base from V and 4 bases from J, the junction contained 6 bases not matched to a gene. This CDR3 contains 15 residues.

V and J are TRBV11-2 and TRBJ2-7, with TRBD1 as a possible D gene (6 bases). The V and J ends lost 1 base and 0 bases respectively, with 7 bases between them. The CDR3 sequence is 14 residues long. Looked up from germline, CDR1 is SGHAT and CDR2 is FQNNGV. CDR3 sequence (DNA): TGTGCCAGCAGCTTAGGGGGACACTCCTACGAGCAGTACTTC. Translation gives CASSLGGHSYEQYF.

The V call is TRBV6-5, the J call TRBJ1-2; maybe TRBD1 (6 bases). Trimming shortened V by 6 bases and J by 1 base, and 12 bases separated the two germline ends. The CDR3 loop spans 14 amino acids. Germline CDR1 is MNHEY and CDR2 is SVGAGI. Here the CDR3 DNA reads TGTGCCAGCAGCTTAACAGGGATTAACTATGGCTACACCTTC. Protein: CASSLTGINYGYTF.

CDR3 bases: TGTGCCAGCAGCCAGGCAGGGACAGCTGGCTACGAGCAGTACTTC. As protein: CASSQAGTAGYEQYF. The chain has TRBV4-2 and TRBJ2-7; 7 bases are a match to TRBD1. Germline V gene data show CDR1 as LGHNA and CDR2 as YNFKEQ. The CDR3 covers 15 residues. J gave up 3 bases and V 3 bases, and 8 bases lay outside the gene matches.

This sequence joins TRBV4-2 and TRBJ2-1; 7 positions agree with TRBD2. The CDR3 totals 13 residues. V lost 2 bases and J lost 8; bases outside the gene matches: 3. The germline CDR1 and CDR2 sequences are LGHNA and YNFKEQ. Here the CDR3 reads CASSQLGGDEQFF. CDR3 bases: TGTGCCAGCAGCCAATTGGGGGGGGATGAGCAGTTCTTC.